This TCR beta chain was captured by sequencing in a study of blood T cells in healthy people across ages. Study conclusions and caveats: A greater number of naive CD4+ cells and higher diversity distinguished long-lived donors from aged donors.

A sample-barcoded 5' primer and a J-beta primer mix were used in a second PCR of roughly 7 to 12 cycles. TCRdb recomputed calls from the 5' RACE reads with MiXCR, one row per CDR3 protein. The sample holds under 2 million distinct CDR3 sequences, roughly 32% seen once. This clonotype has only a few counts. The antigen remains unidentified. The CDR3 runs 12 residues. V dropped 7 bases and J dropped 6 bases, with 10 bases sitting between them. Germline V gives CDR1 MNHEY, CDR2 SMNVEV (reference sequence). The rearrangement links TRBV27 to TRBJ2-1; D is undetermined. Material for sequencing was blood. This receptor was taken from a woman in her twenties or thirties in good health. CDR3 residues: CASTHVGNEQFF. CDR3 sequence (DNA): TGTGCCAGCACCCACGTGGGCAATGAGCAGTTCTTC.